Given below is one TCR beta chain in context. Its antigen is undetermined. This sample is drawn from a study of shared clonotypes between healthy human individuals. Turning to the study itself: Donors had three CD4 naive, three CD4 memory, two CD8 naive and one CD8 memory plate apiece.

V was shortened by 4 bases and J by 3 bases, with 12 bases between the two germline ends. CDR1 GTSNPN and CDR2 SVGIG come from the germline V gene (reference sequence). The CDR3 has 13 residues. General observations from the study: Limited genetic and exposure-history diversity came from having few donors.

The authors split each subset's genomic DNA evenly across several immunoSEQ plates. Method: immunoSEQ multiplex PCR; TCRdb's copy keeps in-frame clones and lacks some. The data show roughly 2.5 million clones, with just over 90% seen just once and roughly 0.13% held by the top ten. V usage is TRBV30 and J usage is TRBJ1-2, with D unresolved. This receptor was obtained from a man aged 18 to 30 in good health. Sequenced sample: naive CD4+ T cells sorted from blood. The sample's subset: CD45RA+ positively selected. CDR3 in amino acids: CAWIVDQYYGYTF. As DNA, the CDR3 is TGTGCCTGGATCGTTGACCAATACTATGGCTACACCTTC.